One T cell receptor beta chain is described in this entry. Its antigen is currently not known. Per-nucleotide qualities are absent, and no much larger clonotype sits a single base away. This sample is part of a study of tumor and adjacent non-tumor tissue in lung cancer listed by TCRdb under 2018. Study-wide context: The cohort included about a dozen adenocarcinoma, 2 squamous cell carcinoma and 1 small cell lung cancer patients. A few dozen paired specimens, one tumor and one normal lung sample per patient, were profiled by TCRbeta CDR3 sequencing. The roughly 15 patients were aged roughly 30 to 76 years, included about 10 men and 5 women, and had TNM stage I to III disease. Bulk TCRbeta repertoires were compared between lung tumor tissue and matched distant non-tumor lung tissue obtained from about 16 lung cancer patients. In total, sequencing yielded 95 million to 150 million productive TCRbeta reads, which works out to an average of around 3.9 million reads per sample. The investigation overall reported the following: Tumor tissue showed significantly greater TCR diversity (inverse Simpson) than normal lung tissue (around 450 vs 150, P = 0.0075, Mann-Whitney U test). Younger patients had significantly higher TCR diversity, and higher tumor TCR diversity was associated with shorter overall and disease-free survival. Because peripheral blood was not sequenced, the blood TCRbeta repertoires of the lung cancer patients in the study went unexamined. With only about 14 patients in the cohort, the authors noted that larger samples and more detailed clinical data are needed. The methods do not name the sequencing platform or mention unique molecular identifiers. In normal lung, the top 100 clones accounted for a significantly larger cumulative share of the repertoire than in tumor tissue.

RNA was isolated from bulk, unsorted tissue, and RNA quality was assessed with a NanoDrop ND-1000 and an Agilent 2100. The donors were newly diagnosed lung cancer patients admitted for thoracic surgery in China from August to November 2014 who had not received prior chemotherapy. Patients who had received previous radiotherapy or chemotherapy, or who had another concurrent cancer, were excluded from the study. Surgical tissue pieces of about 1-2.1 cm3 were preserved in RNAlater solution and were kept at -80 degrees C until use. The library was built by means of multiplex PCR. The reads were generated on an Illumina HiSeq 2500. TCRbeta libraries were constructed through three rounds of nested PCR with primers (Table S4) according to protocols adapted from ARM-PCR. Before sequencing, PCR products of 200-500 bp were cut from the gel and purified using the QIAquick gel extraction kit. The authors' pipeline ran thus. Trimmomatic was used to clean the reads, FLASH merged the cleaned reads into complete CDR3 sequences, and MiTCR assigned the sequences to V(D)J germline segments. VDJtools was used to compute clonal diversity as the inverse Simpson's index. In-frame sequences lacking a premature stop codon were counted as productive reads. TCRdb itself trimmed the public reads at Q25 with fastp, ran MiXCR and retained productive beta chains. Each CDR3 protein appears once, grouped with its most common genes and DNA. These V and J calls derive from TCRdb rather than the authors' analysis. The sample table holds about 93,000 distinct CDR3 sequences, of which about 66% were seen once. The top ten hold about 17% of the sample.

The sequence was obtained from a man in his 60s with non-small cell lung cancer. What was sequenced was lung tumor tissue.

The sequenced DNA is TGCGCCAGCAGCGAATCTTGCAGCTCGCCCCTCCACTTT. Protein translation: CASSESCSSPLHF. Recombination linked TRBV4-3 to TRBJ1-6, with the D gene call left open. The CDR3, from cysteine to phenylalanine, totals 13 residues. CDR3 DNA is the only sequence kept; it has 39 bases, read in frame from the first base. CDR1 is given as LGHNA and CDR2 as YSLEER, both from the germline V gene. At the junction V is shortened by 5 bases and J by 13 bases, with 15 bases in between.